The rows below give T cell receptor beta chains drawn from one sample of a study of CD8 T cells in ankylosing spondylitis. TCRdb re-analysed the 5' RACE reads in MiXCR, keeping a single row per CDR3 protein. The table has about 540,000 distinct CDR3 sequences, roughly 12% seen once. Input material: blood, either unsorted or a sorted T cell fraction (not recorded which). The origin of the receptors is a male donor with ankylosing spondylitis. CDR3s include the opening cysteine and the closing phenylalanine or tryptophan. Each record gives: V gene, CDR3 protein.

v_call: TRBV10-3; cdr3_aa: CAIRGQGNSYEQYF
v_call: TRBV5-1; cdr3_aa: CASSLEPSGMVAGELFF
v_call: TRBV20-1; cdr3_aa: CSASARGANYGYTF
v_call: TRBV18; cdr3_aa: CASSDYSASNTGELFF
v_call: TRBV4-1; cdr3_aa: CASSSTPYNEQFF
v_call: TRBV30; cdr3_aa: CAWSVVNAAENEQFF
v_call: TRBV28; cdr3_aa: CASSFDRAYTDTQYF
v_call: TRBV30; cdr3_aa: CACGTSGSSATGELFF
v_call: TRBV5-4; cdr3_aa: CASSLRSGKQETQYF
v_call: TRBV20-1; cdr3_aa: CSAGEVAGAYNEQFF
v_call: TRBV20-1; cdr3_aa: CSAPPGQGSNEQYF
v_call: TRBV3-1; cdr3_aa: CASSQGAETVGYTF
v_call: TRBV27; cdr3_aa: CASSLFGTGVYNEQFF
v_call: TRBV11-2; cdr3_aa: CASSLARENEQYF
v_call: TRBV3-1; cdr3_aa: CASSQDRMSAQHF
v_call: TRBV24-1; cdr3_aa: CATSDSDPAGEKLFF
v_call: TRBV30; cdr3_aa: CAWDRQRDTEAFF
v_call: TRBV11-2; cdr3_aa: CASSLGGGRAFGDTQYF
v_call: TRBV20-1; cdr3_aa: CSARQGTSTDTQYF
v_call: TRBV5-1; cdr3_aa: CASSSDGKAGNTIYF
v_call: TRBV20-1; cdr3_aa: CSAPVRGFNYGYTF
v_call: TRBV29-1; cdr3_aa: CSAPRGSGATDEQFF
v_call: TRBV30; cdr3_aa: CAWSGGITDTQYF
v_call: TRBV5-1; cdr3_aa: CASKDPGGARGYTF
v_call: TRBV20-1; cdr3_aa: CSAKPISTTDTQYF
v_call: TRBV3-1; cdr3_aa: CASGQRDYEQYF